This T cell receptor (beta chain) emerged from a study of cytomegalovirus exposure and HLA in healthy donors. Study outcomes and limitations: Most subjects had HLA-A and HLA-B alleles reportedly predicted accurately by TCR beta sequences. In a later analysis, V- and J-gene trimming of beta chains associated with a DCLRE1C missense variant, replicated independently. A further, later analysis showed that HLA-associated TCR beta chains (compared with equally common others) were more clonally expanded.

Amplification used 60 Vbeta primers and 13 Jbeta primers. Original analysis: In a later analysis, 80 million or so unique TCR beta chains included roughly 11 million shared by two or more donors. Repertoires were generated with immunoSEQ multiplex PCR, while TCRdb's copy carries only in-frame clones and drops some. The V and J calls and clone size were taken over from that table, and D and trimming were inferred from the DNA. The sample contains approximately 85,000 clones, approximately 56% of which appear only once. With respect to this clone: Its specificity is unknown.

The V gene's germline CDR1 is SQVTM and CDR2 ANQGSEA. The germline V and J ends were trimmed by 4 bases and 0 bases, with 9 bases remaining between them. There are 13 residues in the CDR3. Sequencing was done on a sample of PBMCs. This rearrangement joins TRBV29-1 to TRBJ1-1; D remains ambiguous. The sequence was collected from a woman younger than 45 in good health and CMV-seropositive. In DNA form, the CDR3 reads TGCAGCGTTGTAGGAGGTTTGAACACTGAAGCTTTCTTT. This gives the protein CSVVGGLNTEAFF.